Shown below are 29 T cell receptor beta chains from a single sample sequenced in a study of radiotherapy plus CTLA-4 blockade in lung cancer. The data were produced by immunoSEQ multiplex PCR, yet TCRdb's version contains in-frame clones alone and is incomplete. The data contain some 34,000 clones, over 60% of them singletons. Sequenced material: peripheral blood, taken from a patient treated with radiotherapy plus ipilimumab. These receptor sequences come from a human donor with non-small cell lung cancer who had stable disease on radiotherapy plus ipilimumab.

This clone turned up a few times. The V and J genes are TRBV29-1 and TRBJ2-1; tentative D call: TRBD2 (5 bases). CDR1 and CDR2 (germline): SQVTM, ANQGSEA. The CDR3 runs 13 residues. Trimming cost V 3 bases and J 9 bases, with 15 bases left between them. The CDR3 DNA reads as TGCAGCGTTGAGGGTCAGAGGGTGGGTGAGCAGTTCTTC. It translates to CSVEGQRVGEQFF.

V and J are TRBV10-3 and TRBJ2-6; 7 nucleotides match TRBD1. The germline CDR1 and CDR2 sequences are ENHRY and SYGVKD. Unmatched junction bases numbered 5, after V lost 3 bases and J lost 0 bases. The CDR3 is made up of 17 amino acids. The CDR3 spells CAISDTTGYSGANVLTF. The CDR3 coding sequence is TGTGCCATCAGTGACACGACAGGGTACTCTGGGGCCAACGTCCTGACTTTC.

The V and J genes are TRBV9 and TRBJ1-3; D is unresolved. V was pared by 0 bases and J by 4 bases, with 5 bases between. This CDR3 is built from 13 residues. Germline CDR1 is SGDLS and CDR2 is YYNGEE. In DNA form, the CDR3 reads TGTGCCAGCAGCGTAGGAGGAGGAAACACCATATATTTT. It codes for CASSVGGGNTIYF.

This CDR3 reads CASSPTGGYTF. The CDR3 DNA is TGTGCCAGCAGCCCCACCGGGGGCTACACCTTC. This rearrangement joins TRBV7-2 to TRBJ1-2, with unresolved D. V was pared by 5 bases and J by 8 bases, with 9 bases between. Germline V gene sequence: CDR1 SGHTA, CDR2 FQGNSA. This CDR3 has 11 residues.

The chain recombines TRBV15 with TRBJ2-5; possibly TRBD2 for D (5 bases). The J call is in doubt because the DNA end fits TRBJ2-7 better. Germline V gene sequence: CDR1 LNHNV, CDR2 YYDKDF (reference sequence). This CDR3 contains 11 residues. The CDR3 protein is CATSEGYEQYF. The CDR3, as DNA: TGTGCCACCAGCGAGGGCTACGAGCAGTACTTC.

This clone has just a few counts. The chain couples TRBV4-1 to TRBJ1-2, with D perhaps matching TRBD1 (5 bases). CDR3 size: 15 residues. V shed 1 base and J shed 8 bases, with 17 bases lying between them. The V gene's germline CDR1 is MGHRA and CDR2 YSYEKL. The CDR3 here is CASSQGGRDSRGYTF. In DNA form, the CDR3 reads TGCGCCAGCAGCCAAGGGGGAAGGGACTCGCGGGGCTACACCTTC.

A word on this clone: The sample contains more than one DNA sequence encoding this CDR3. V is TRBV6-5 and J is TRBJ2-7; 7 bases map to TRBD1. The CDR3 has 13 residues. Germline CDR1 is MNHEY and CDR2 is SVGAGI. Trimming took 6 bases from V and 2 from J; bases not matched to a gene: 4. CDR3 protein: CASRPGQTYEQYF. The CDR3, as DNA: TGTGCCAGCAGGCCGGGACAGACCTACGAGCAGTACTTC.

V usage is TRBV30 and J usage is TRBJ2-7, with 9 bases fitting TRBD1. This CDR3 is 14 amino acids long. Germline lookup yields CDR1 GTSNPN and CDR2 SVGIG (reference sequence). V dropped 4 bases and J dropped 4; count of bases not matched to a gene: 8. CDR3 residues: CAWKGRDREYEQYF. Here the CDR3 DNA reads TGTGCCTGGAAAGGTAGGGACAGGGAGTACGAGCAGTACTTC.

This clone was seen once. V is TRBV6-1 and J is TRBJ1-5; D may be TRBD1 (5 bases). The CDR3 has 16 residues. Trimming removed 4 bases at V and 1 base at J, with 14 bases between. Germline CDR1 and CDR2: MNHNS and SASEGT. The CDR3 is CASSGGGRMSNQPQHF. Here the CDR3 DNA reads TGTGCCAGCAGTGGGGGGGGACGGATGAGCAATCAGCCCCAGCATTTT.

This clone was found once. This sequence joins TRBV13 and TRBJ2-2; 7 bases map to TRBD1. The CDR3 is 13 amino acids. V lost 5 bases to trimming and J lost 9 bases; unmatched junction nucleotides: 6. Germline CDR1 is PRHDT and CDR2 is FYEKMQ (reference sequence). This chain's CDR3 is CASSQYRGRELFF. The CDR3 DNA follows: TGTGCCAGCAGCCAATACAGGGGCCGGGAGCTGTTTTTT.

CDR3 DNA sequence: TGTGCCAGCAGCTTAGAAGCGGGGGGGGCAGAGACCCAGTACTTC. This gives the protein CASSLEAGGAETQYF. V usage is TRBV7-2 and J usage is TRBJ2-5; 10 bases fit TRBD2. V was clipped by 1 base and J by 4 bases; unmatched bases: 3. Germline V gives CDR1 SGHTA, CDR2 FQGNSA. The CDR3 sequence is 15 residues long.

The chain is built from TRBV19 and TRBJ1-2, with D uncertain. Per the germline V gene, CDR1 is LNHDA and CDR2 is SQIVND (reference sequence). V dropped 7 bases and J dropped 2 bases, with 17 bases sitting between them. The CDR3 has 15 residues. The CDR3 coding sequence is TGTGCCAGTATATCTACTCTGAGGGAAAACTATGGCTACACCTTC. Its protein is CASISTLRENYGYTF.

This clone was detected only a few times. Compared with germline, one end of the junction differs, possibly owing to a read error. The V call is TRBV2, the J call TRBJ2-7; 11 bases align to TRBD1. This CDR3 has 13 amino acids. Germline V CDR1 and CDR2: SNHLY, FYNNEI. DNA of the CDR3: TGTGCCAGCAGTAAGACCGGACAGGGGGCTGAAACCTTC. Amino acids: CASSKTGQGAETF. Based on the CDR3 plus reference TRBV2 and TRBJ2-7, the full variable domain is EPEVTQTPSHQVTQMGQEVILRCVPISNHLYFYWYRQILGQKVEFLVSFYNNEISEKSEIFDDQFSVERPDGSNFTLKIRSTKLEDSAMYFCASSKTGQGAETFGPGTRLTVT.

This clone has just one count. The J gene is TRBJ1-5, the V gene TRBV18, with D unclear. Germline CDR1 reads KGHSH; CDR2 reads LQKENI. This CDR3 is built from 13 residues. V lost 9 bases, J lost 0 bases, and 9 bases lay in between. The CDR3 loop is CASGRDSNQPQHF. The CDR3 nucleotides are TGTGCCAGTGGGAGGGATAGCAATCAGCCCCAGCATTTT.

J is TRBJ2-3 and V is TRBV29-1, with 11 positions matching TRBD1. Germline V CDR1 and CDR2: SQVTM, ANQGSEA. V was clipped by 3 bases and J by 1 base; unmatched bases: 12. CDR3 length: 18 amino acids. The CDR3 coding sequence is TGCAGCGTTGACTCAGTCCCGGGACAGGGGGGAGGCACAGATACGCAGTATTTT. Its protein product is CSVDSVPGQGGGTDTQYF.

V usage is TRBV12-5 and J usage is TRBJ2-3, with 7 bases fitting TRBD2. The CDR3 has 15 amino acids. The germline V gene encodes CDR1 LGHNT and CDR2 FRNRAP. V was pared by 1 base and J by 0 bases, with 1 base of the junction left unmatched. CDR3 residues: CASGLGGGSTDTQYF. CDR3 coding DNA: TGTGCTAGTGGTTTGGGGGGAGGGAGCACAGATACGCAGTATTTT. The complete variable domain, with remaining parts taken from reference TRBV12-5 and TRBJ2-3, reads DARVTQTPRHKVTEMGQEVTMRCQPILGHNTVFWYRQTMMQGLELLAYFRNRAPLDDSGMPKDRFSAEMPDATLATLKIQPSEPRDSAVYFCASGLGGGSTDTQYFGPGTRLTVL.

The chain links TRBV30 to TRBJ2-1; 10 bases align to TRBD1. Germline V gene lookup returns CDR1 GTSNPN and CDR2 SVGIG (reference sequence). V lost 0 bases to trimming and J lost 9 bases; unmatched junction nucleotides: 14. There are 17 residues in the CDR3. CDR3 residues: CAWSVPGGQGVRGEQFF. CDR3 in DNA: TGTGCCTGGAGTGTACCGGGTGGACAGGGGGTCCGCGGTGAGCAGTTCTTC.

The gene calls are TRBV19 and TRBJ1-5, with 8 bases aligning to TRBD1. Germline loops: CDR1 LNHDA, CDR2 SQIVND (reference sequence). The CDR3 loop spans 15 amino acids. Trimming took 6 bases from V and 4 from J; bases not matched to a gene: 8. The CDR3 sequence is CASRQRDRSNQPQHF. The DNA for the CDR3 is TGTGCCAGTAGACAAAGGGACAGGTCTAATCAGCCCCAGCATTTT.

The V gene is TRBV7-9, the J gene TRBJ2-1, with D tentatively TRBD2 (5 bases). Germline CDR1 reads SEHNR; CDR2 reads FQNEAQ (reference sequence). Trimming took off 3 bases at V and 0 bases at J, with 15 bases between the two ends. The CDR3 spans 17 residues. CDR3 amino acids: CASSLDEGFSSYNEQFF. CDR3 nucleotides: TGTGCCAGCAGCTTGGACGAGGGTTTCAGCTCCTACAATGAGCAGTTCTTC.

This clone occurred a few times. The chain links TRBV4-1 to TRBJ2-2; 8 bases agree with TRBD2. The CDR3 length is 17 residues. Per germline, CDR1 MGHRA and CDR2 YSYEKL. The trim removed 3 bases at V and 0 bases at J, leaving 6 bases unmatched. The DNA for the CDR3 is TGCGCCAGCAGCCAGGTCCGGGGGGGCCCGAACACCGGGGAGCTGTTTTTT. Translated, it gives CASSQVRGGPNTGELFF.

The chain joins TRBV6-6 to TRBJ1-1, with D perhaps matching TRBD1 (5 bases). The CDR3 loop spans 14 amino acids. Trimming removed 2 bases from V and 1 base from J, with 8 bases in between. CDR1 is MNHNY, CDR2 SVGAGI, per germline (reference sequence). CDR3 region: CASSYRRENTEAFF. CDR3 nucleotides: TGTGCCAGCAGTTACCGCAGGGAGAACACTGAAGCTTTCTTT.

V gene TRBV7-2 combines with J gene TRBJ2-5, with D unresolved. The CDR3 has 12 residues. V lost 4 bases and J 1 base, leaving 4 bases between the germline ends. The V gene's germline CDR1 is SGHTA and CDR2 FQGNSA. DNA of the CDR3: TGTGCCAGCAGCTACTTCCAAGAGACCCAGTACTTC. As protein: CASSYFQETQYF.

CDR3 bases: TGTGCCAGCAGCCAAGATGGGGCAGGGGTGGATGAAAAACTGTTTTTT. Translation gives CASSQDGAGVDEKLFF. The V and J genes are TRBV4-2 and TRBJ1-4; D possibly corresponds to TRBD1 (6 bases). V was clipped by 0 bases and J by 6 bases, with 14 bases between them. The CDR3 totals 16 residues. Per germline, CDR1 LGHNA and CDR2 YNFKEQ.

The gene calls are TRBV6-5 and TRBJ2-5; 8 nucleotides agree with TRBD1. The germline V gene encodes CDR1 MNHEY and CDR2 SVGAGI. Trimming removed 4 bases from V and 6 bases from J; junction bases left unmatched: 10. The CDR3 loop spans 15 amino acids. The CDR3 spells CASSSAGQASKTQYF. The CDR3 DNA follows: TGTGCCAGCAGTTCCGCGGGACAGGCGTCAAAGACCCAGTACTTC.

The rearrangement links TRBV6-1 to TRBJ2-5; maybe TRBD1 (5 bases). The DNA end lines up better with TRBJ2-7; the J call may be wrong. This CDR3 comprises 12 residues. Germline values: CDR1 MNHNS, CDR2 SASEGT. The CDR3 nucleotides read TGTGCCGCAACAGGAAGCTCCTACGAGCAGTACTTC. This codes for CAATGSSYEQYF.

The chain employs TRBV5-4 and TRBJ2-5; 9 bases agree with TRBD2. The trim removed 4 bases at V and 12 bases at J, leaving 7 bases unmatched. There are 12 residues in the CDR3. Germline CDR1 is SGHNT and CDR2 is YYREEE (reference sequence). The CDR3, as DNA: TGTGCCAGCAGCCCGGGACTAGCCATTAAGTACTTC. Its translation is CASSPGLAIKYF.

The chain carries TRBV29-1 and TRBJ2-5; the D is unclear. The assigned J gene may be wrong: the sequence end matches TRBJ2-7 better. The CDR3 spans 14 residues. Germline CDR1 reads SQVTM; CDR2 reads ANQGSEA. CDR3 nucleotide sequence: TGCAGCGCCGCCGACTCAACAAGGCGTTACGAGCAGTACTTC. It codes for CSAADSTRRYEQYF.

The J gene is TRBJ2-2, the V gene TRBV10-3; D perhaps matches TRBD2 (6 bases). CDR1 and CDR2 from the germline V gene are ENHRY and SYGVKD. The germline V and J ends were trimmed by 10 bases and 6 bases, with 12 bases remaining between them. The CDR3 extends over 12 amino acids. CDR3 sequence (DNA): TGTGCCACCAGGGAGGTCGCCGGGGAGCTGTTTTTT. Encoded protein: CATREVAGELFF.

V is TRBV19 and J is TRBJ1-3, with D unresolved. V dropped 4 bases and J dropped 2 bases, with 15 bases sitting between them. CDR3 length equals 16 residues. The germline V gene encodes CDR1 LNHDA and CDR2 SQIVND (reference sequence). The CDR3 loop is CASSTSVGRTGNTIYF. The CDR3 region has the DNA TGTGCCAGTAGTACTTCTGTCGGGAGGACTGGAAACACCATATATTTT. Based on the CDR3 plus reference TRBV19 and TRBJ1-3, the full variable domain is DGGITQSPKYLFRKEGQNVTLSCEQNLNHDAMYWYRQDPGQGLRLIYYSQIVNDFQKGDIAEGYSVSREKKESFPLTVTSAQKNPTAFYLCASSTSVGRTGNTIYFGEGSWLTVV.